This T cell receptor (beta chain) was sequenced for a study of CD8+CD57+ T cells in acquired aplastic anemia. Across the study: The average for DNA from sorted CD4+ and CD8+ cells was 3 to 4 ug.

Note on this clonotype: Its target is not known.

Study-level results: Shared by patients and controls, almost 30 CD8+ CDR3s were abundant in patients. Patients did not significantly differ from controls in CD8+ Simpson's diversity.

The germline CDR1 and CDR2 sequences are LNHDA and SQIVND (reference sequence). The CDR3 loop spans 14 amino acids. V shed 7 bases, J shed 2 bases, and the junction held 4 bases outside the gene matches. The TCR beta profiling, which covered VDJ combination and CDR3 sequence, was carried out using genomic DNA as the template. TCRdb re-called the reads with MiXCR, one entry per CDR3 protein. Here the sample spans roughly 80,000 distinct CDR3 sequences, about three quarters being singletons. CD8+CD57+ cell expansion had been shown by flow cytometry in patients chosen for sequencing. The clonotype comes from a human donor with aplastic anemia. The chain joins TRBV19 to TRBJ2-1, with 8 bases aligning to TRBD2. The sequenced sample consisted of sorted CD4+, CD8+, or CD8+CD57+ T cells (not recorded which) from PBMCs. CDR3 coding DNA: TGTGCCAGTAATGGGCGGGAGGCCTACAATGAGCAGTTCTTC. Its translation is CASNGREAYNEQFF.